Following are 17 T cell receptor beta chains from one sample sequenced in a study of control samples from healthy donors and cancer patients. The table came from immunoSEQ multiplex PCR; TCRdb's copy has only in-frame clones and leaves some out. The table includes about 45,000 clones, roughly three quarters detected once. The sequenced material came from formalin-fixed, paraffin-embedded tissue. These receptors originate from a male donor with melanoma.

This clone was seen more than once but under ten times. The rearrangement links TRBV19 to TRBJ2-3, with a weak D call TRBD2 (6 bases). The germline V and J ends were trimmed by 4 bases and 1 base, with 15 bases remaining between them. Germline V gene data show CDR1 as LNHDA and CDR2 as SQIVND (reference sequence). The CDR3 is 16 amino acids. This chain's CDR3 is CASSTRERARTDTQYF. In DNA, the CDR3 is TGTGCCAGTAGTACCCGGGAGCGGGCACGCACAGATACGCAGTATTTT.

The rearrangement uses TRBV7-9 and TRBJ2-1; a possible D gene is TRBD1 (6 bases). The germline V gene has CDR1 SEHNR and CDR2 FQNEAQ (reference sequence). Trimming left V 3 bases short and J 6 bases short, with 9 bases between. This CDR3 is 13 amino acids long. The CDR3 DNA reads as TGTGCCAGCAGCTTTACAGGGCCCAATGAGCAGTTCTTC. Its translation is CASSFTGPNEQFF.

This chain uses TRBV11-3 with TRBJ2-3; the D call may be TRBD1 or TRBD2 (6 bases each). Deletions cut 1 base from V and 4 bases from J, with 9 bases between. This CDR3 comprises 14 residues. The V gene's germline CDR1 is SGHNT and CDR2 YENEEA. The CDR3 here is CASSLAGAADTQYF. The CDR3 coding sequence is TGTGCCAGCAGCTTAGCGGGGGCCGCAGATACGCAGTATTTT.

The chain recombines TRBV5-4 with TRBJ1-5; D ambiguous. This CDR3 is 15 amino acids long. CDR1 and CDR2 from the germline V gene are SGHNT and YYREEE (reference sequence). V was clipped by 2 bases and J by 0 bases, with 9 bases between them. DNA for the CDR3: TGTGCCAGCAGCTTAGGGTCTGGTAGCAATCAGCCCCAGCATTTT. Translating gives CASSLGSGSNQPQHF. Drawing the rest from reference TRBV5-4 and TRBJ1-5, the complete variable domain is ETGVTQSPTHLIKTRGQQVTLRCSSQSGHNTVSWYQQALGQGPQFIFQYYREEENGRGNFPPRFSGLQFPNYSSELNVNALELDDSALYLCASSLGSGSNQPQHFGDGTRLSIL.

The CDR3 DNA is TGTGCCAGCAGTTATGAGGGAGCAGAGCAGTACTTC. Translating gives CASSYEGAEQYF. The chain employs TRBV12-3 or TRBV12-4 and TRBJ2-7, with D perhaps TRBD2 (5 bases). This CDR3 contains 12 residues. V lost 4 bases to trimming and J lost 7 bases, with 11 bases between them.

By sample fraction, this clone is medium-sized (0.01 to 0.1%). The chain combines TRBV25-1 with TRBJ2-1; 7 bases line up with TRBD2. Germline V CDR1 and CDR2: MGHDK, SYGVNS. V shed 4 bases, J shed 0 bases, and the junction held 3 bases outside the gene matches. The CDR3 totals 15 residues. The CDR3 reads CASSVGGSSYNEQFF. CDR3 DNA: TGTGCCAGCAGTGTGGGCGGGAGCTCCTACAATGAGCAGTTCTTC. The full variable domain, its missing parts supplied by reference TRBV25-1 and TRBJ2-1, is EADIYQTPRYLVIGTGKKITLECSQTMGHDKMYWYQQDPGMELHLIHYSYGVNSTEKGDLSSESTVSRIRTEHFPLTLESARPSHTSQYLCASSVGGSSYNEQFFGPGTRLTVL.

V usage is TRBV6-2 or TRBV6-3 and J usage is TRBJ1-1; the match to TRBD1 covers 7 bases. V trimming: 5 bases; J trimming: 8 bases; junction bases outside the gene matches: 11. This CDR3 contains 14 residues. The germline V gene has CDR1 MNHEY and CDR2 SVGEGT. The CDR3 sequence: CASSPPGDSVEAFF. The DNA for the CDR3 is TGTGCCAGCAGTCCGCCCGGGGACAGTGTGGAAGCTTTCTTT.

The rearrangement joins TRBV29-1 to TRBJ1-1, with unresolved D. Germline loops: CDR1 SQVTM, CDR2 ANQGSEA. Deletions cut 5 bases from V and 3 bases from J, with 10 bases between. This CDR3 is built from 12 residues. The CDR3 sequence is CSVCYQDTEAFF. CDR3 DNA sequence: TGCAGCGTTTGTTATCAGGACACTGAAGCTTTCTTT.

The chain has TRBV2 and TRBJ2-1; tentatively, D is TRBD2 (6 bases). There are 16 residues in the CDR3. V lost 0 bases to trimming and J lost 0 bases, with 9 bases between them. CDR1 and CDR2 from the germline V gene are SNHLY and FYNNEI. Here the CDR3 DNA reads TGTGCCAGCAGTGAAGCGGGGCGGGGCTCCTACAATGAGCAGTTCTTC. The encoded protein is CASSEAGRGSYNEQFF.

The gene calls are TRBV6-6 and TRBJ1-4; the match to TRBD1 covers 9 bases. The V gene's germline CDR1 is MNHNY and CDR2 SVGAGI (reference sequence). The CDR3 has 15 amino acids. The V segment lost 2 bases and the J segment 7 bases; nucleotides outside the gene matches: 5. For the CDR3, the DNA is TGTGCCAGCAGTTACCCCTTGACAGGGGGTGAAAAACTGTTTTTT. Residues: CASSYPLTGGEKLFF.

The CDR3 loop is CSASVHGNYEQYF. CDR3 sequence (DNA): TGCAGTGCTAGTGTACACGGCAACTACGAGCAGTACTTC. V usage is TRBV20-1 and J usage is TRBJ2-7, with D unclear. The CDR3 extends over 13 amino acids. Looked up from germline, CDR1 is DFQATT and CDR2 is SNEGSKA (reference sequence). Trimming removed 3 bases from V and 3 bases from J, with 12 bases in between.

The rearrangement uses TRBV7-9 and TRBJ2-7, with D unresolved. The CDR3 contains 13 residues. Trimming stripped 5 bases from V and 2 bases from J, with 10 bases between. Germline V gene data show CDR1 as SEHNR and CDR2 as FQNEAQ (reference sequence). The CDR3 sequence is CASSPSGPYEQYF. In DNA form, the CDR3 reads TGTGCCAGCAGCCCGTCAGGCCCCTACGAGCAGTACTTC.

The V gene is TRBV6-6, the J gene TRBJ2-3, with D unclear. CDR1 is MNHNY and CDR2 is SVGAGI in the germline V gene (reference sequence). The CDR3 extends over 12 amino acids. V gave up 3 bases and J gave up 6 bases, with 7 bases separating them. The CDR3 DNA sequence: TGTGCCAGCAGTTATGTGGTTGATACGCAGTATTTT. The encoded protein is CASSYVVDTQYF.

The chain joins TRBV9 to TRBJ2-1; the match to TRBD2 covers 10 bases. The ends lost 0 bases at V and 2 bases at J; junction bases unmatched: 11. Germline values: CDR1 SGDLS, CDR2 YYNGEE. This CDR3 region has 19 residues. The CDR3 DNA sequence: TGTGCCAGCAGCGTAGTGGGGCTAGCGGGAGTGGGAACCTACAATGAGCAGTTCTTC. Translated, it gives CASSVVGLAGVGTYNEQFF.

In this sample, this clone turned up once. V gene TRBV7-3 combines with J gene TRBJ1-1, with 9 positions matching TRBD1. Germline V gene data show CDR1 as SGHTA and CDR2 as FQGTGA. Trimming at V came to 5 bases and at J to 2 bases, leaving 3 bases not matched to a gene. CDR3 length: 14 residues. The CDR3 here is CASSAGQGNTEAFF. Written as DNA, the CDR3 is TGTGCCAGCAGCGCGGGACAGGGAAACACTGAAGCTTTCTTT.

The chain couples TRBV19 to TRBJ2-3, with D possibly matching TRBD2 (5 bases). The CDR3 sequence is 18 residues long. CDR1 and CDR2 (germline): LNHDA, SQIVND (reference sequence). Between the trimmed V and J ends, which lost 5 bases and 5 bases, there was a span of 26 bases. The CDR3 reads CASSPKGLRATSGDTQYF. The CDR3 DNA reads TGTGCCAGTAGTCCCAAGGGATTGCGGGCGACTTCGGGAGATACGCAGTATTTT.

The CDR3 nucleotides read TGTGCCACCAGCAGAGAGGGACAGAACTACGAGCAGTACTTC. Translating gives CATSREGQNYEQYF. The chain uses TRBV15 and TRBJ2-7; 7 bases fit TRBD1. The V segment lost 0 bases and the J segment 3 bases; nucleotides outside the gene matches: 2. Germline loops: CDR1 LNHNV, CDR2 YYDKDF (reference sequence). The CDR3 has 14 amino acids.